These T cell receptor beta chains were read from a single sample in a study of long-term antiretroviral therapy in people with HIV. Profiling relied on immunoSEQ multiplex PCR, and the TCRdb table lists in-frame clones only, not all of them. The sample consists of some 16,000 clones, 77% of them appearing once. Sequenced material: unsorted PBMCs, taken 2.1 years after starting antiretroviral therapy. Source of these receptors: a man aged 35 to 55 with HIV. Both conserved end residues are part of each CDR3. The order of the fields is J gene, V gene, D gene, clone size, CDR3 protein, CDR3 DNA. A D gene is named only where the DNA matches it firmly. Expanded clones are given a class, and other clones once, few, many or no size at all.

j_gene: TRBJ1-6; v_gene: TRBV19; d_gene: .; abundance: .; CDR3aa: CASSMREGNSPLHF; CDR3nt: TGTGCCAGTAGTATGCGGGAGGGTAATTCACCCCTCCACTTT
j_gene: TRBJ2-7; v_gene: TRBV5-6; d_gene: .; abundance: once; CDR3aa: CASSLGQGGYEQYF; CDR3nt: TGTGCCAGCAGCTTGGGACAGGGAGGCTACGAGCAGTACTTC
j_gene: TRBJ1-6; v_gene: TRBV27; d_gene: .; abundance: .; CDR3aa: CASSLSYQGGNSPLHF; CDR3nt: TGTGCCAGCAGTTTATCATATCAGGGCGGTAATTCACCCCTCCACTTT
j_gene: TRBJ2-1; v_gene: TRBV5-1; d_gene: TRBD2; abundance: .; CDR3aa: CASSWSSGGRNEQFF; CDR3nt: TGCGCCAGCAGCTGGTCTAGCGGGGGGAGAAATGAGCAGTTCTTC
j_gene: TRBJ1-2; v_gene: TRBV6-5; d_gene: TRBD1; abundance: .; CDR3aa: CASSLDRGNYGYTF; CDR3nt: TGTGCCAGCAGCTTGGACAGGGGTAACTATGGCTACACCTTC
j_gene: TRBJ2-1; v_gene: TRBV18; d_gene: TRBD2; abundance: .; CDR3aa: CASSPVGGANEQFF; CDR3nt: TGTGCCAGCTCACCCGTCGGGGGGGCCAATGAGCAGTTCTTC
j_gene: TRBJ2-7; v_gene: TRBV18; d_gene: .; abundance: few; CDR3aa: CASSPRQATSYEQYF; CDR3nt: TGTGCCAGCTCACCAAGACAGGCGACCTCCTACGAGCAGTACTTC
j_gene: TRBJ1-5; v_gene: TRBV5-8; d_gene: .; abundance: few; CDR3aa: CASGARYNQPQHF; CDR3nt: TGTGCCAGCGGGGCTCGCTACAATCAGCCCCAGCATTTT
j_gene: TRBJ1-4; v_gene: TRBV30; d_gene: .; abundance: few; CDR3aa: CAWSPPRDLGLFF; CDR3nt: TGTGCCTGGAGTCCTCCTAGGGACCTGGGACTGTTTTTT
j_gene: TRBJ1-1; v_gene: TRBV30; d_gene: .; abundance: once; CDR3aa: CAWSVLKTEAFF; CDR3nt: TGTGCCTGGAGTGTACTGAAAACTGAAGCTTTCTTT
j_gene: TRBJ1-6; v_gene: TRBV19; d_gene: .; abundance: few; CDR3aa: CASSVPGLNSPLHF; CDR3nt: TGTGCCAGTAGTGTCCCAGGGTTAAATTCACCCCTCCACTTT
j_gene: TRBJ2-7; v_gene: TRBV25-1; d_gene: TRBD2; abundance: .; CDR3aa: CASTSGGHYEQYF; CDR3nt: TGTGCCAGCACCTCGGGGGGTCATTACGAGCAGTACTTC
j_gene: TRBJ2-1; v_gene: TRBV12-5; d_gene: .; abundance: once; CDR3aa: CASGLLPRGYNEQFF; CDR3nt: TGTGCTAGTGGTTTGCTACCGCGGGGCTACAATGAGCAGTTCTTC
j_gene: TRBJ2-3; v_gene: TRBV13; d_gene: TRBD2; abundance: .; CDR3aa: CASSTLAGAYTQYF; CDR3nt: TGTGCCAGCAGCACCCTAGCGGGGGCCTATACGCAGTATTTT
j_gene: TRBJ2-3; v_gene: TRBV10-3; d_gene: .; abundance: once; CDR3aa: CAISESGKTVLGTDTQYF; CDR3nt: TGTGCCATCAGTGAGTCGGGAAAGACAGTACTGGGCACAGATACGCAGTATTTT
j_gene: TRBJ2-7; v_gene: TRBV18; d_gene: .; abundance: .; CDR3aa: CASSLSGASYEQYF; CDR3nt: TGTGCCAGCTCCCTCTCAGGGGCTTCCTACGAGCAGTACTTC
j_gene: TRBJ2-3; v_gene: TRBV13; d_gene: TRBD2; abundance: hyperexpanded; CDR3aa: CASSPGLAGGAGRLDTQYF; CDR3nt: TGTGCCAGCAGCCCCGGACTAGCGGGGGGTGCCGGGCGGCTAGATACGCAGTATTTT
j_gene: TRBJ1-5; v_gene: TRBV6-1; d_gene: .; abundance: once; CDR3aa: CASSEAGAENQPQHF; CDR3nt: TGTGCCAGCAGTGAAGCAGGGGCGGAAAATCAGCCCCAGCATTTT
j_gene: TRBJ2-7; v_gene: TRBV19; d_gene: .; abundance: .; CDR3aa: CASSGLTGSEQYF; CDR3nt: TGTGCCAGTAGTGGATTAACAGGGAGCGAGCAGTACTTC
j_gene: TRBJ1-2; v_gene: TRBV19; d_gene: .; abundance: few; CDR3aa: CASSVGVNYGYTF; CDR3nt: TGTGCCAGTAGTGTGGGTGTTAACTATGGCTACACCTTC
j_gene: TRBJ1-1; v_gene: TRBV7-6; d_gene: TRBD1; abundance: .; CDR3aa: CASSLEGTGLFEAFF; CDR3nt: TGTGCCAGCAGCTTAGAAGGGACAGGACTCTTCGAAGCTTTCTTT
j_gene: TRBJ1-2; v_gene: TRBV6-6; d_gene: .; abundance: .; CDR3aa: CASTLGAVGYTF; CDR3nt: TGTGCCAGCACCCTCGGGGCTGTGGGCTACACCTTC
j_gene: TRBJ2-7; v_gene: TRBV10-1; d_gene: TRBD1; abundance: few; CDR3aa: CASSEGQGAYEQYF; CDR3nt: TGCGCCAGCAGTGAGGGACAGGGAGCCTACGAGCAGTACTTC
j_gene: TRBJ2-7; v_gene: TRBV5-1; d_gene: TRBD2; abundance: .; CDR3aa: CASSLEGGVVDEQYF; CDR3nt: TGCGCCAGCAGCTTGGAGGGAGGGGTAGTAGACGAGCAGTACTTC
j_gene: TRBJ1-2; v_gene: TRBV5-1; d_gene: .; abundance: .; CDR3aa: CASSLTGPVHLYGYTF; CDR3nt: TGCGCCAGCAGCTTAACAGGGCCAGTTCACCTCTATGGCTACACCTTC
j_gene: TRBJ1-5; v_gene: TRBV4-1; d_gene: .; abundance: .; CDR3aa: CASSQVDSSNQPQHF; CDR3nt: TGCGCCAGCAGCCAAGTGGACAGTAGCAATCAGCCCCAGCATTTT
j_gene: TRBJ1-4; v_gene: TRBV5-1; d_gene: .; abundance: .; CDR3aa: CASSPGYGGLDEKLFF; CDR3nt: TGCGCCAGCAGCCCCGGATACGGGGGGCTAGATGAAAAACTGTTTTTT
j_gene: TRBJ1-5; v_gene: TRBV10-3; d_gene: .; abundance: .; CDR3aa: CAISETRGNQPQHF; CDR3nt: TGTGCCATCAGTGAGACTAGGGGCAATCAGCCCCAGCATTTT
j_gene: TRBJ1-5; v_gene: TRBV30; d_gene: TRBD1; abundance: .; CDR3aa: CAWSVPGQGGPRNQPQHF; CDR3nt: TGTGCCTGGAGTGTTCCGGGACAGGGGGGCCCCAGGAATCAGCCCCAGCATTTT
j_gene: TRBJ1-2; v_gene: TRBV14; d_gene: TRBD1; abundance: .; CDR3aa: CASSQDGGQAYGYTF; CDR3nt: TGTGCCAGCAGCCAAGATGGGGGACAGGCCTATGGCTACACCTTC
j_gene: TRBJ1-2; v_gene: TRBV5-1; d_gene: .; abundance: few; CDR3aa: CASSLEINYGYTF; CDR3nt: TGCGCCAGCAGCTTGGAGATCAACTATGGCTACACCTTC
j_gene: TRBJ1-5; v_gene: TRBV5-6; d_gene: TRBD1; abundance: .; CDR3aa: CASSWGQENQPQHF; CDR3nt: TGTGCCAGCAGCTGGGGACAGGAAAATCAGCCCCAGCATTTT
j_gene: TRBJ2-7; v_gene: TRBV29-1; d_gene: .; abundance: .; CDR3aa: CSVGAGGVEQYF; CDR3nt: TGCAGCGTGGGGGCAGGTGGGGTCGAGCAGTACTTC
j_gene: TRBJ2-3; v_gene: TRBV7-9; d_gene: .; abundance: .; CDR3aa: CASSLQDTQYF; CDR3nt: TGTGCCAGCAGCTTGCAGGATACGCAGTATTTT
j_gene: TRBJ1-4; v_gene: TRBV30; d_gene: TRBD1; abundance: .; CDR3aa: CAWGTGTNEKLFF; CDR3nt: TGTGCCTGGGGGACAGGGACTAATGAAAAACTGTTTTTT
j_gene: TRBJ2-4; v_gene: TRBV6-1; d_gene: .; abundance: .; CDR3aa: CASSEDYPGKNIQYF; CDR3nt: TGTGCCAGCAGTGAAGATTATCCGGGCAAAAACATTCAGTACTTC
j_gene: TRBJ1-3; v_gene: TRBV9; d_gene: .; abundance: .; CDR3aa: CASRAVSGNTIYF; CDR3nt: TGTGCCAGCAGAGCGGTCTCTGGAAACACCATATATTTT
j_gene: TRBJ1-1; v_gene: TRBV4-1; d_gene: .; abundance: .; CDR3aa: CASSQRGSGLNTEAFF; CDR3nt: TGCGCCAGCAGCCAACGGGGTTCCGGTTTGAACACTGAAGCTTTCTTT
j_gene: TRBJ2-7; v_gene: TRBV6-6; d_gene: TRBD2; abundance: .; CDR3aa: CASSPGGEQYF; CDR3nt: TGTGCCAGCAGTCCGGGAGGGGAGCAGTACTTC
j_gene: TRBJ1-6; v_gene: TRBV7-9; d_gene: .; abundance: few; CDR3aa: CASSLDPVLSSYNSPLHF; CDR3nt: TGTGCCAGCAGCTTAGATCCGGTACTGAGCTCCTATAATTCACCCCTCCACTTT
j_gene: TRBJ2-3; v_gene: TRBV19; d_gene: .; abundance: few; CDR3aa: CASSIAGEDTQYF; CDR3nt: TGTGCCAGTAGTATAGCGGGGGAAGATACGCAGTATTTT
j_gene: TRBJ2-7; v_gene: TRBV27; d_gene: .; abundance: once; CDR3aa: CASSFGSRYEQYF; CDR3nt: TGTGCCAGCAGTTTCGGCTCACGATACGAGCAGTACTTC
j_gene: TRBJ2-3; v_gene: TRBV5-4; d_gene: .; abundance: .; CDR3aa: CASSSPGVTDTQYF; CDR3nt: TGTGCCAGCAGCTCGCCAGGGGTTACAGATACGCAGTATTTT
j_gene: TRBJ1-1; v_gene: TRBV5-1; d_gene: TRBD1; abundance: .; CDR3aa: CASSGQGPWDTEAFF; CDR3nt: TGCGCCAGCAGCGGACAGGGACCTTGGGACACTGAAGCTTTCTTT
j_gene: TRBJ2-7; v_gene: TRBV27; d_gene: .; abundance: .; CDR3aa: CASSLTSPYEQYF; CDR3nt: TGTGCCAGCAGTTTAACGTCACCGTACGAGCAGTACTTC
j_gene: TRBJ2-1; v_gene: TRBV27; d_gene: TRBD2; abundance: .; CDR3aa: CASSLTSGGPYNEQFF; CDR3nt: TGTGCCAGCAGTTTAACTAGCGGGGGACCCTACAATGAGCAGTTCTTC